The 29 T cell receptor beta chains below come from one sample, sequenced in a study of blood T cells in healthy people across ages. Combining a sample-barcoded 5' primer with a J-beta primer mix, a second PCR ran for about 7 to 11 cycles. One entry per CDR3 protein, called by TCRdb with MiXCR from the 5' RACE reads. This table holds about 780,000 distinct CDR3 sequences, around 24% found once. The same data also went into a second study, on T cells of mothers and their children.

Material for sequencing was blood. These receptors were collected from a boy aged 5-17 years in good health.

The table lists this clonotype with many counts. The chain uses TRBV9 and TRBJ2-1; D gene ambiguous. The CDR3 has 13 residues. Germline CDR1 is SGDLS and CDR2 is YYNGEE. Deletions cut 2 bases from V and 4 bases from J, with 7 bases between. This CDR3 reads CASSVSEYNEQFF. DNA of the CDR3: TGTGCCAGCAGCGTGTCCGAGTACAATGAGCAGTTCTTC.

This clonotype was counted at least ten times. V is TRBV12-3 or TRBV12-4 and J is TRBJ2-5; TRBD1 might be the D (5 bases). The CDR3 is 12 residues long. With 4 bases removed from V and 4 bases from J, the gap between germline ends came to 7 bases. CDR3 protein: CASSWGGETQYF. For the CDR3, the DNA is TGTGCCAGCAGTTGGGGCGGAGAGACCCAGTACTTC.

The table lists this clonotype with a few counts. One end of the junction varies from germline; a read error may be responsible. Here the CDR3 reads CASTDSFYGCTF. The CDR3 nucleotides read TGCGCCAGCACCGACAGCTTCTATGGCTGCACCTTC. V is TRBV5-1 and J is TRBJ1-2, with D tentatively TRBD1 (5 bases). This CDR3 contains 12 residues. From germline, CDR1 is SGHRS and CDR2 YFSETQ.

The chain is built from TRBV6-2 or TRBV6-3 and TRBJ2-7; TRBD1 might be the D (5 bases). V was pared by 4 bases and J by 2 bases, with 9 bases between. The CDR3 is 13 residues long. Germline lookup yields CDR1 MNHEY and CDR2 SVGEGT. CDR3 nucleotides: TGTGCCAGCAGTTTCGAACAGGCCTACGAGCAGTACTTC. Translating gives CASSFEQAYEQYF.

As to this clonotype: A read error may account for a junction end that differs from germline. The V call is TRBV28, the J call TRBJ2-1; 12 bases line up with TRBD2. This CDR3 has 17 residues. Germline V CDR1 and CDR2: MDHEN, SYDVKM. The CDR3 loop is CASSLATSGGSYSEQFF. The CDR3 nucleotides are TGTGCCAGCAGTTTAGCGACTAGCGGGGGCTCTTACAGTGAGCAGTTCTTC.

This rearrangement joins TRBV7-2 to TRBJ1-2; 8 positions agree with TRBD1. The CDR3 has 15 residues. The germline V gene encodes CDR1 SGHTA and CDR2 FQGNSA. V shed 1 base and J 7 bases; nucleotides not matched to a gene: 8. The CDR3 bases are TGTGCCAGCAGCTTAGTGGCTCGGACAGGGACTGGCTACACCTTC. It yields the protein CASSLVARTGTGYTF.

The J gene is TRBJ2-3, the V gene TRBV5-1; maybe TRBD2 (6 bases). The V and J ends lost 5 bases and 5 bases respectively, with 12 bases between them. Per the germline V gene, CDR1 is SGHRS and CDR2 is YFSETQ. The CDR3 loop spans 13 amino acids. Here the CDR3 reads CASRELARDTQYF. Here the CDR3 DNA reads TGCGCCAGCAGGGAACTAGCAAGAGATACGCAGTATTTT.

This clonotype has more than one count but fewer than ten. The V call is TRBV30, the J call TRBJ2-3; 7 bases match TRBD1. From germline, CDR1 is GTSNPN and CDR2 SVGIG (reference sequence). V shed 1 base and J 4 bases; nucleotides not matched to a gene: 8. The CDR3 consists of 15 residues. Here the CDR3 DNA reads TGTGCCTGGAGTGCACCCAGGGGGTTTCCAGATACGCAGTATTTT. Translated: CAWSAPRGFPDTQYF.

In this sample, this clonotype turned up a few times. The V call is TRBV28, the J call TRBJ2-5; 8 nucleotides line up with TRBD2. Gene TRBJ2-7 matches the end of the DNA better, so the J call may be wrong. CDR1 MDHEN and CDR2 SYDVKM come from the germline V gene. CDR3 size: 15 residues. The CDR3 protein is CASSLRAGGNYEQYF. CDR3 nucleotide sequence: TGTGCCAGCAGTTTAAGGGCGGGGGGCAACTACGAGCAGTACTTC.

The chain is built from TRBV5-1 and TRBJ2-5; 8 bases agree with TRBD2. The J call is uncertain, as TRBJ2-7 better fits the DNA end. The CDR3 runs to 14 residues. Looked up from germline, CDR1 is SGHRS and CDR2 is YFSETQ. Here the CDR3 DNA reads TGCGCCAGCAGCTTGGGACCGGGGGGGGACGAGCAGTACTTC. Translated: CASSLGPGGDEQYF.

The table lists this clonotype with a few counts. The chain employs TRBV27 and TRBJ2-7, with D maybe TRBD2 (5 bases). Per germline, CDR1 MNHEY and CDR2 SMNVEV (reference sequence). V was shortened by 8 bases and J by 4 bases, with 9 bases between the two germline ends. The CDR3 totals 11 residues. The CDR3 loop is CASGSGYEQYF. The CDR3 region has the DNA TGTGCCAGCGGGAGTGGTTACGAGCAGTACTTC.

This clonotype was seen a handful of times. J is TRBJ1-1 and V is TRBV28; a possible D gene is TRBD1 (5 bases). Germline lookup yields CDR1 MDHEN and CDR2 SYDVKM. V lost 7 bases, J lost 1 base, and 10 bases lay in between. CDR3 length: 13 residues. CDR3: CASTHGGNTEAFF. CDR3 DNA: TGTGCCAGCACCCACGGGGGGAACACTGAAGCTTTCTTT.

This clonotype came up a few times. This chain joins TRBV13 and TRBJ2-4; D assignment may be TRBD1 or TRBD2 (6 bases each). CDR1 and CDR2 from the germline V gene are PRHDT and FYEKMQ (reference sequence). Trimming shortened V by 2 bases and J by 8 bases, and 13 bases separated the two germline ends. This CDR3 contains 14 residues. CDR3 residues: CASSLWGAMDIQYF. CDR3 sequence (DNA): TGTGCCAGCAGCTTATGGGGGGCCATGGACATTCAGTACTTC. The whole variable domain, filled in from reference TRBV13 and TRBJ2-4, reads AAGVIQSPRHLIKEKRETATLKCYPIPRHDTVYWYQQGPGQDPQFLISFYEKMQSDKGSIPDRFSAQQFSDYHSELNMSSLELGDSALYFCASSLWGAMDIQYFGAGTRLSVL.

This clonotype was counted a few times. The chain uses TRBV5-1 and TRBJ1-5; D gene uncertain. Germline-derived CDR1 and CDR2 are SGHRS and YFSETQ. V was clipped by 1 base and J by 3 bases, with 5 bases between them. This CDR3 is built from 13 residues. The CDR3 loop is CASSLYPNQPQHF. The CDR3 DNA follows: TGCGCCAGCAGCTTGTACCCCAATCAGCCCCAGCATTTT.

The V call is TRBV7-3, the J call TRBJ2-1, with a weak D call TRBD1 (6 bases). The germline gives CDR1 SGHTA, CDR2 FQGTGA. The CDR3 spans 15 residues. With 5 bases removed from V and 10 bases from J, the gap between germline ends came to 21 bases. The DNA of the CDR3 is TGTGCCAGCAGCCCACACTCCACAGGGTCGGGGGAGCAGTTCTTC. Amino acid sequence: CASSPHSTGSGEQFF.

The table lists this clonotype with a few counts. Given the absence of the conserved phenylalanine or tryptophan at the CDR3 end, a read error is likely. The DNA is left out, because the CDR3 cannot be placed on it with certainty; the CDR3 is given as TCRdb lists it. V usage is TRBV6-1 and J usage is TRBJ1-1; the DNA was not used to check the table's D call, TRBD1. Germline loops: CDR1 MNHNS, CDR2 SASEGT. The CDR3 is 13 amino acids in total, end residues counted. The CDR3 reads CASSEVGRGEGPL.

The chain couples TRBV5-1 to TRBJ1-2; D perhaps matches TRBD1 (5 bases). The CDR3 loop spans 13 amino acids. Germline V gene data show CDR1 as SGHRS and CDR2 as YFSETQ. The ends were cut back, 0 bases at V and 8 bases at J, with 11 bases in the middle. The CDR3 bases are TGCGCCAGCAGCTTGGAGGGGCAAGGGGGCTACACCTTC. This encodes CASSLEGQGGYTF.

This rearrangement joins TRBV12-3 or TRBV12-4 to TRBJ2-1, with D possibly matching TRBD1 (5 bases). The last part of the DNA fits TRBJ2-7 better; the J call may be wrong. The CDR3 consists of 12 residues. CDR3 amino acids: CASKGFAYEQYF. In DNA form, the CDR3 reads TGTGCCAGCAAGGGGTTCGCCTACGAGCAGTACTTC.

The J gene is TRBJ2-1, the V gene TRBV6-2 or TRBV6-3, with D uncertain. The CDR3 is 12 amino acids. CDR1 and CDR2 (germline): MNHEY, SVGEGT. V was pared by 2 bases and J by 8 bases, with 7 bases between. The CDR3: CASSYTVDEQFF. The CDR3 coding sequence is TGTGCCAGCAGTTACACAGTAGATGAGCAGTTCTTC.

In its sample, this clonotype was seen a few times. The chain has TRBV5-6 and TRBJ2-3; tentatively, D is TRBD2 (8 bases). The CDR3 covers 16 residues. Trimming took off 4 bases at V and 1 base at J, with 16 bases between the two ends. The germline CDR1 and CDR2 sequences are SGHDT and YYEEEE. The CDR3 reads CASSRGPGGGTDTQYF. The CDR3 DNA follows: TGTGCCAGCAGCAGGGGGCCGGGAGGGGGCACAGATACGCAGTATTTT.

This clonotype showed up just a few times. Here the CDR3 reads CASLGLDTQYF. The CDR3 region has the DNA TGTGCCAGCTTGGGGTTAGATACGCAGTATTTT. The V and J genes are TRBV6-5 and TRBJ2-3, with D unclear. Trimming cost V 8 bases and J 5 bases, with 8 bases left between them. Per germline, CDR1 MNHEY and CDR2 SVGAGI. The CDR3 runs to 11 residues.

The chain links TRBV5-1 to TRBJ2-5, with 8 bases identical to TRBD1. Germline CDR1 is SGHRS and CDR2 is YFSETQ. The CDR3 is 14 amino acids. The J segment lost 6 bases and the V segment lost 0 bases, leaving 4 bases of the junction unmatched. CDR3 bases: TGCGCCAGCAGCTTGGCCAGGGGGCGCCAGACCCAGTACTTC. It translates to CASSLARGRQTQYF.

In its sample, this clonotype was seen a few times. This chain links TRBV7-8 with TRBJ2-6, with 7 bases that match TRBD1. The V segment lost 5 bases and the J segment 0 bases; nucleotides outside the gene matches: 22. The CDR3 length is 22 residues. CDR1 and CDR2 (germline): SGHVS, FQNEAQ. In DNA form, the CDR3 reads TGTGCCAGCAGCAAGTTGGGCATCGGGGACAGAGTGCTGATCTCTGGGGCCAACGTCCTGACTTTC. This gives the protein CASSKLGIGDRVLISGANVLTF. The full variable domain, rest sourced from reference TRBV7-8 and TRBJ2-6, is GAGVSQSPRYKVAKRGQDVALRCDPISGHVSLFWYQQALGQGPEFLTYFQNEAQLDKSGLPSDRFFAERPEGSVSTLKIQRTQQEDSAVYLCASSKLGIGDRVLISGANVLTFGAGSRLTVL.

This chain links TRBV28 with TRBJ2-6; D is uncertain. Trimming shortened V by 6 bases and J by 2 bases, and 11 bases separated the two germline ends. The V gene's germline CDR1 is MDHEN and CDR2 SYDVKM. CDR3 size: 15 residues. CDR3 in amino acids: CASSRPLTGANVLTF. The CDR3 DNA is TGTGCCAGCAGCCGGCCCCTAACTGGGGCCAACGTCCTGACTTTC.

The gene calls are TRBV10-3 and TRBJ2-5; D not resolved. Germline values: CDR1 ENHRY, CDR2 SYGVKD. Trimming removed 3 bases from V and 0 bases from J, with 11 bases in between. This CDR3 has 15 amino acids. CDR3 amino acids: CAISDGVSYQETQYF. DNA for the CDR3: TGTGCCATCAGTGATGGGGTCAGCTACCAAGAGACCCAGTACTTC.

This sequence joins TRBV7-2 and TRBJ2-1; D gene unclear. The CDR3 is made up of 14 amino acids. The V gene lost 8 bases and the J gene lost 5 bases, with 16 bases spanning the gap. CDR1 and CDR2 from the germline V gene are SGHTA and FQGNSA. The DNA for the CDR3 is TGTGCCAGCGCCCGGATGCGGTCCAACAATGAGCAGTTCTTC. Residues: CASARMRSNNEQFF.

The chain links TRBV6-5 to TRBJ2-5, with D uncertain. The germline V gene encodes CDR1 MNHEY and CDR2 SVGAGI. The CDR3 is made up of 15 amino acids. With 4 bases removed from V and 1 base from J, the gap between germline ends came to 13 bases. In DNA form, the CDR3 reads TGTGCCAGCAGTTCGAGCACCTTAGTCCAAGAGACCCAGTACTTC. The encoded protein is CASSSSTLVQETQYF.

In nucleotides, the CDR3 is TGTGCCAGCAGCCCCTTCAGCATCACAGATACGCAGTATTTT. This sequence encodes CASSPFSITDTQYF. V gene TRBV7-2 combines with J gene TRBJ2-3; D gene uncertain. Germline values: CDR1 SGHTA, CDR2 FQGNSA. The CDR3 is made up of 14 amino acids. With 5 bases removed from V and 2 bases from J, the gap between germline ends came to 11 bases.

This clonotype was seen more than once but under ten times. This chain links TRBV12-3 or TRBV12-4 with TRBJ2-5; 11 positions match TRBD2. The J call is uncertain, as TRBJ2-1 better fits the DNA end. The CDR3 loop spans 15 amino acids. CDR3 loop: CASSQLAGEFNEQFF. The CDR3 region has the DNA TGTGCCAGCAGTCAACTAGCGGGGGAGTTCAATGAGCAGTTCTTC.